This TCR beta chain came from a study of Ad26.COV2.S vaccination and SARS-CoV-2 variants. Study-wide background: Participants got Ad26.COV2.S intramuscularly, once or twice 56 days apart.

Trimming stripped 3 bases from V and 6 bases from J, with 13 bases between. The CDR3 is 13 residues long. In germline, CDR1 is SGHRS, CDR2 YFSETQ. Treatment denoted: roughly 18 received Ad26.COV2.S at low or high dose, single or two shots; about 5 received placebo; per-sample allocation not given. Day 63 following the first vaccine or placebo injection was when the samples were taken. Clones were read by immunoSEQ multiplex PCR, and TCRdb kept only the in-frame ones, dropping some. Here the sample spans 350,000 to 450,000 clones, 80% to 90% being singletons. The TCR was taken from a person aged 18-60 years who received the Ad26.COV2.S COVID-19 vaccine or a placebo. The rearrangement links TRBV5-1 to TRBJ2-7; D possibly matches TRBD1 or TRBD2 (5 bases each). The sequences come from peripheral blood, collected in a trial of Ad26.COV2.S vaccine versus placebo. CDR3 residues: CASSWGSRGEQYF. For the CDR3, the DNA is TGCGCCAGCAGCTGGGGGTCTAGGGGCGAGCAGTACTTC.